This TCR beta chain was obtained from a study of shared clonotypes between healthy human individuals. Terminally differentiated effector memory CD45RA+ cells were left out of the naive CD8 fraction, which was CD45RO-negative and positively selected for CCR7. Some clones are missing from TCRdb's copy, which holds only in-frame ones; the method was immunoSEQ multiplex PCR. The table lists around 650,000 clones, 90% to 97% of them singletons. V lost 4 bases and J lost 0, with 13 bases in between. The CDR3 runs to 16 residues. Germline CDR1 and CDR2: SGHDN and FVKESK. The receptor was derived from a woman in her twenties or thirties in good health. Sequenced material: naive CD8+ T cells sorted from blood. The V gene is TRBV14, the J gene TRBJ2-1, with a tentative D call TRBD2 (6 bases). The CDR3 is CASSPPRDYSYNEQFF. The CDR3 nucleotides are TGTGCCAGCAGCCCGCCGCGGGATTACTCCTACAATGAGCAGTTCTTC.